The 13 T cell receptor beta chains given below trace back to one sample, sequenced in a study of T cell responses to AZD1222 COVID-19 vaccine. Method: immunoSEQ multiplex PCR; TCRdb's copy keeps in-frame clones and lacks some. In the table there are about 140,000 clones, roughly nine tenths of which are singletons. Sequenced material: peripheral blood, taken 28 days after the second AZD1222 dose. Source of these receptors: an adult who received the AZD1222 COVID-19 vaccine.

The gene calls are TRBV30 and TRBJ1-1; the D is unclear. The germline gives CDR1 GTSNPN, CDR2 SVGIG (reference sequence). The ends were cut back, 1 base at V and 1 base at J, with 7 bases in the middle. The CDR3 spans 13 residues. In DNA form, the CDR3 reads TGTGCCTGGAGTGAGCAGGAGAACACTGAAGCTTTCTTT. Translation: CAWSEQENTEAFF. The variable domain in full, with the rest retrieved from reference TRBV30 and TRBJ1-1, is SQTIHQWPATLVQPVGSPLSLECTVEGTSNPNLYWYRQAAGRGLQLLFYSVGIGQISSEVPQNLSASRPQDRQFILSSKKLLLSDSGFYLCAWSEQENTEAFFGQGTRLTVV.

The V call is TRBV24-1, the J call TRBJ1-5; perhaps TRBD1 as D (5 bases). Trimming removed 1 base at V and 7 bases at J, with 13 bases between. The CDR3 is 15 amino acids. Germline V lookup: CDR1 KGHDR, CDR2 SFDVKD. The CDR3: CATSDFYRLNQPQHF. CDR3 nucleotides: TGTGCCACCAGTGATTTCTACAGGTTAAACCAGCCCCAGCATTTT.

CDR3 coding DNA: TGTGCCAGCAGTTACAGGGTAGGGGATCAGCCCCAGCATTTT. It yields the protein CASSYRVGDQPQHF. This sequence joins TRBV2 and TRBJ1-5; perhaps TRBD1 as D (6 bases). This CDR3 has 14 residues. V shed 5 bases and J shed 5 bases, with 13 bases lying between them. Germline values: CDR1 SNHLY, CDR2 FYNNEI.

The chain has TRBV2 and TRBJ1-1; no clear D gene. CDR1 and CDR2 (germline): SNHLY, FYNNEI. V lost 6 bases and J lost 11, with 13 bases in between. The CDR3 has 11 residues. The CDR3, as DNA: TGTGCCAGCAGCCAAGATATTGGGGCTTTCTTT. Protein: CASSQDIGAFF.

This chain uses TRBV3-1 (or the pseudogene TRBV3-2) with TRBJ2-5; D is ambiguous. Germline V gives CDR1 LGHDT, CDR2 YNNKEL (reference sequence). V lost 0 bases and J 4 bases, leaving 6 bases between the germline ends. The CDR3 sequence is 13 residues long. DNA for the CDR3: TGTGCCAGCAGCCAAGATATGAGAGAGACCCAGTACTTC. This translates into CASSQDMRETQYF.

There are a few counts of this clone. Here the CDR3 reads CASSQWAGEYGNTIYF. The DNA of the CDR3 is TGCGCCAGCAGCCAATGGGCAGGGGAATATGGAAACACCATATATTTT. The V and J genes are TRBV4-1 and TRBJ1-3; the D gene is possibly TRBD1 (6 bases). This CDR3 spans 16 amino acids. Trimming shortened V by 2 bases and J by 3 bases, and 14 bases separated the two germline ends. The germline CDR1 and CDR2 sequences are MGHRA and YSYEKL.

This rearrangement joins TRBV18 to TRBJ2-1; the D is unclear. Per germline, CDR1 KGHSH and CDR2 LQKENI. The CDR3 runs to 15 residues. V was cut by 5 bases and J by 10 bases, with 21 bases left in between. The CDR3 coding sequence is TGTGCCAGCTCAAGAACCGAACTAACAGAAACGGAGCAGTTCTTC. As protein: CASSRTELTETEQFF.

This chain connects TRBV29-1 to TRBJ1-2, with D maybe TRBD1 (6 bases). The CDR3 runs 13 residues. Germline loops: CDR1 SQVTM, CDR2 ANQGSEA. Between the trimmed V and J ends, which lost 6 bases and 8 bases, there was a span of 19 bases. The CDR3 loop reads CSVARTGNEGYTF. DNA of the CDR3: TGCAGCGTCGCGAGAACAGGGAATGAGGGCTACACCTTC.

The V gene is TRBV6-5, the J gene TRBJ1-5, with D unclear. Trimming pared 4 bases from V and 6 bases from J, leaving 10 bases between. The CDR3 sequence is 13 residues long. The germline CDR1 and CDR2 sequences are MNHEY and SVGAGI. CDR3 in DNA: TGTGCCAGCAGTTTGGGCGCGGGTCAGCCCCAGCATTTT. Its protein is CASSLGAGQPQHF.

The chain uses TRBV30 and TRBJ2-7, with 7 bases identical to TRBD2. CDR3 length: 12 residues. CDR1 is GTSNPN and CDR2 is SVGIG in the germline V gene (reference sequence). Germline trimming cut 5 bases from V and 12 bases from J; bases unmatched to any gene: 13. The CDR3 DNA reads as TGTGCCTGGCTGTTGGGGGGGTCTCGAATGTACGTC. Residues: CAWLLGGSRMYV.

This chain links TRBV28 with TRBJ1-2; D is perhaps TRBD1 (5 bases). Looked up from germline, CDR1 is MDHEN and CDR2 is SYDVKM. This CDR3 has 13 residues. V dropped 8 bases and J dropped 4 bases, with 14 bases sitting between them. CDR3 DNA sequence: TGTGCCAGCTTCATACAGGAGAGCTATGGCTACACCTTC. Protein product: CASFIQESYGYTF.

The chain carries TRBV7-2 and TRBJ1-2; 7 positions match TRBD1. Trimming cost V 5 bases and J 3 bases; bases outside gene matches: 12. Germline CDR1 SGHTA, CDR2 FQGNSA. The CDR3 runs 16 residues. CDR3 loop: CASSQGGQGLYYGYTF. CDR3 nucleotide sequence: TGTGCCAGCAGCCAGGGGGGTCAGGGTCTGTACTATGGCTACACCTTC.

The V call is TRBV29-1, the J call TRBJ2-5; TRBD1 might be the D (6 bases). CDR3 size: 13 residues. V lost 5 bases and J 5 bases, leaving 15 bases between the germline ends. The germline gives CDR1 SQVTM, CDR2 ANQGSEA. The CDR3 DNA sequence: TGCAGCGTTAGCTCAGGGGCTTGGGAGACCCAGTACTTC. Translation gives CSVSSGAWETQYF.